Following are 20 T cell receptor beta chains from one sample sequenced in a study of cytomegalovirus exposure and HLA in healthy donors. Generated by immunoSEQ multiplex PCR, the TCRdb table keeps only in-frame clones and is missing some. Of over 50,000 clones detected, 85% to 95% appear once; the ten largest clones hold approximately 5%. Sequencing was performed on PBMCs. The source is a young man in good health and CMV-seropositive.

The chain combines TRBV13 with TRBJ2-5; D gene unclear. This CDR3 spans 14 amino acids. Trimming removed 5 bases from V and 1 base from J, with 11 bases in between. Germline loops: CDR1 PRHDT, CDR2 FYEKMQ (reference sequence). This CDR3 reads CASSGRFLQETQYF. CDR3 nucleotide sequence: TGTGCCAGCAGCGGCCGATTCCTCCAAGAGACCCAGTACTTC.

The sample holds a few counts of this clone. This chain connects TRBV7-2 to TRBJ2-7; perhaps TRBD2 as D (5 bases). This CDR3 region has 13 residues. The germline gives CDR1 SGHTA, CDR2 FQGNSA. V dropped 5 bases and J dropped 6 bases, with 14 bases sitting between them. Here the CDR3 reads CASSTRPGSEQYF. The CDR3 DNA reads TGTGCCAGCAGCACCCGCCCGGGGTCCGAGCAGTACTTC. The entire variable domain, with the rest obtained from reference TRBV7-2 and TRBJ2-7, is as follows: GAGVSQSPSNKVTEKGKDVELRCDPISGHTALYWYRQSLGQGLEFLIYFQGNSAPDKSGLPSDRFSAERTGGSVSTLTIQRTQQEDSAVYLCASSTRPGSEQYFGPGTRLTVT.

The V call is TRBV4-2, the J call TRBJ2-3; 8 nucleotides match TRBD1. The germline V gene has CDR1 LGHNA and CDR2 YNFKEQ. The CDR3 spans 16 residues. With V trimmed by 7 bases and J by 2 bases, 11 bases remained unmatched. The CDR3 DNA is TGTGCCAGCACCCGGAATGGACAGGGCAACACAGATACGCAGTATTTT. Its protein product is CASTRNGQGNTDTQYF.

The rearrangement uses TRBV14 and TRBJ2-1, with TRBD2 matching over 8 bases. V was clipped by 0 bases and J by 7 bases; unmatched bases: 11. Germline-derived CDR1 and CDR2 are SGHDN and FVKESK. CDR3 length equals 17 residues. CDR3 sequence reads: CASSQDRGTRYPNEQFF. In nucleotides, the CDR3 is TGTGCCAGCAGCCAAGACCGGGGGACTAGGTACCCGAATGAGCAGTTCTTC. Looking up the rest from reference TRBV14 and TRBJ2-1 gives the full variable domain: EAGVTQFPSHSVIEKGQTVTLRCDPISGHDNLYWYRRVMGKEIKFLLHFVKESKQDESGMPNNRFLAERTGGTYSTLKVQPAELEDSGVYFCASSQDRGTRYPNEQFFGPGTRLTVL.

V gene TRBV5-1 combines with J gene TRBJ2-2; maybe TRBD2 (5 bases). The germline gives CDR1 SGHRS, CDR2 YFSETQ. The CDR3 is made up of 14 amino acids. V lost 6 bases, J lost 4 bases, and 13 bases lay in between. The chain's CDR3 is CASTGETFTGELFF. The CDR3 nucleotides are TGCGCCAGCACCGGGGAGACTTTCACCGGGGAGCTGTTTTTT.

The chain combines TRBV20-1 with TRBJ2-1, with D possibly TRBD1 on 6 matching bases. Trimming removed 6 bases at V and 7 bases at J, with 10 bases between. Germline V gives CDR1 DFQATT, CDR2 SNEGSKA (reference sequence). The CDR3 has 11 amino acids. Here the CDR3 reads CSAPRGNEQFF. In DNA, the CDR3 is TGCAGTGCCCCTAGGGGGAATGAGCAGTTCTTC.

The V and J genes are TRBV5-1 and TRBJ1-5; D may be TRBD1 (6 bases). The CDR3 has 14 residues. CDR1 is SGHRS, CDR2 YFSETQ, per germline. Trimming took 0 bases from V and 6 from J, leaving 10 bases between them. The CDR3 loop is CASSLGGGGQPQHF. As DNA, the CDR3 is TGCGCCAGCAGCTTGGGGGGAGGGGGTCAGCCCCAGCATTTT.

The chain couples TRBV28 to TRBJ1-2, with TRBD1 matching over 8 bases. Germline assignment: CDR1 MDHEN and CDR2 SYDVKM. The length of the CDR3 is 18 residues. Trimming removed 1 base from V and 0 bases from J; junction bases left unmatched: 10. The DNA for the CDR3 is TGTGCCAGCAGTTTATTGAGGGACAGGATGAGAGCTAACTATGGCTACACCTTC. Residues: CASSLLRDRMRANYGYTF.

CDR3 DNA sequence: TGTGCCAGCAGTCAAACAGGGTTGGCCTACGAGCAGTACTTC. Protein sequence: CASSQTGLAYEQYF. The V call is TRBV27, the J call TRBJ2-7; a possible D gene is TRBD1 (6 bases). CDR1 is MNHEY, CDR2 SMNVEV, per germline (reference sequence). The length of the CDR3 is 14 residues. Trimming took 5 bases from V and 2 from J, leaving 13 bases between them.

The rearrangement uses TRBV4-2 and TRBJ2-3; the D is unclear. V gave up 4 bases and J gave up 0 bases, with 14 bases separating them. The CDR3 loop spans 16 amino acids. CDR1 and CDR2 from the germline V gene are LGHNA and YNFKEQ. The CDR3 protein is CASSRSPTLSTDTQYF. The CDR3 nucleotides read TGTGCCAGCAGCCGGAGTCCCACCCTCAGCACAGATACGCAGTATTTT.

The CDR3 loop is CASSPGLAGGDEQYF. CDR3 in DNA: TGTGCCAGCAGCCCTGGACTAGCGGGAGGGGACGAGCAGTACTTC. The chain links TRBV16 to TRBJ2-7; TRBD2 aligns across 15 bases. The J segment lost 5 bases and the V segment lost 4 bases, leaving 3 bases of the junction unmatched. In germline, CDR1 is KGHSY, CDR2 FQNENV. The CDR3 totals 15 residues.

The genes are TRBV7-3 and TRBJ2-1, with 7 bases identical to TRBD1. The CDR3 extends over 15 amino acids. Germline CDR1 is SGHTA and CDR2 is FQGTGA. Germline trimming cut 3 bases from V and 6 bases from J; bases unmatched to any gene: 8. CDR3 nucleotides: TGTGCCAGCAGCTTCAACCCAGGGGGTTTCAATGAGCAGTTCTTC. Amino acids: CASSFNPGGFNEQFF.

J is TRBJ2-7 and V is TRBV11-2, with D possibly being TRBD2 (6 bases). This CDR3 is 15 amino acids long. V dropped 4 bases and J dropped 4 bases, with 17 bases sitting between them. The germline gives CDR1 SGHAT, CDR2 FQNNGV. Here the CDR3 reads CASSSSLGGAYEQYF. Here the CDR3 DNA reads TGTGCCAGCAGCTCAAGCTTGGGGGGAGCATACGAGCAGTACTTC.

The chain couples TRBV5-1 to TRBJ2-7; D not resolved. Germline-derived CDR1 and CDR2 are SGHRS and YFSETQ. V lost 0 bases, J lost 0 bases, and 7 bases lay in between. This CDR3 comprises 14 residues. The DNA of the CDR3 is TGCGCCAGCAGCTTGGAGGAGTACTCCTACGAGCAGTACTTC. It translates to CASSLEEYSYEQYF. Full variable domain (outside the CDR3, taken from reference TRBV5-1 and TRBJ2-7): KAGVTQTPRYLIKTRGQQVTLSCSPISGHRSVSWYQQTPGQGLQFLFEYFSETQRNKGNFPGRFSGRQFSNSRSEMNVSTLELGDSALYLCASSLEEYSYEQYFGPGTRLTVT.

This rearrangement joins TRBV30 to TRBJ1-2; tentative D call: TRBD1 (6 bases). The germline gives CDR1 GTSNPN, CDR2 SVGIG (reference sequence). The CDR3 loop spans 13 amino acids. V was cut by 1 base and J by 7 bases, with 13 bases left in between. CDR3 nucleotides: TGTGCCTGGAGTGCCGGGACCAGGGGTGGCTACACCTTC. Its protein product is CAWSAGTRGGYTF.

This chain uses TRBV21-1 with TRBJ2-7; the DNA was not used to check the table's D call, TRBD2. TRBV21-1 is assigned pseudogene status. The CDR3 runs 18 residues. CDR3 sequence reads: CASSKAPGGWDCTYEQYF. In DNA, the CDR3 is TGTGCCAGCAGCAAAGCGCCCGGGGGTTGGGACTGCACCTACGAGCAGTACTTC.

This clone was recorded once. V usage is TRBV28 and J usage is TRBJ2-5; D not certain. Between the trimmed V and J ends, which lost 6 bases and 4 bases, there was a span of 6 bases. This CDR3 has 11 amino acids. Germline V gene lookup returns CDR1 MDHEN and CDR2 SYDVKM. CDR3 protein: CASSRGETQYF. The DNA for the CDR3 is TGTGCCAGCAGCAGAGGAGAGACCCAGTACTTC. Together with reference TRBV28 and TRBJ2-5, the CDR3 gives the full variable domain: DVKVTQSSRYLVKRTGEKVFLECVQDMDHENMFWYRQDPGLGLRLIYFSYDVKMKEKGDIPEGYSVSREKKERFSLILESASTNQTSMYLCASSRGETQYFGPGTRLLVL.

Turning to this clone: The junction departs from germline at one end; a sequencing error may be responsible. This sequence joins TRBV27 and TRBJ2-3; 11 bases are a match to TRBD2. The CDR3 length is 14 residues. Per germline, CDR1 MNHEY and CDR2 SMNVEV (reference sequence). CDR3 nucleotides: TGTGCCAGCAGTCCCCGGGCTAGCGGGAGGATGGAGGACTTT. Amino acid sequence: CASSPRASGRMEDF.

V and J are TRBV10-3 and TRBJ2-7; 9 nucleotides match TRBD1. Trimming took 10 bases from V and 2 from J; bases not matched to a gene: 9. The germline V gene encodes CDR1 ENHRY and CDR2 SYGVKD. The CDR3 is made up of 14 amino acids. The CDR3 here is CATSTGGRAYEQYF. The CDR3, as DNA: TGTGCCACCTCTACAGGGGGCCGCGCCTACGAGCAGTACTTC.

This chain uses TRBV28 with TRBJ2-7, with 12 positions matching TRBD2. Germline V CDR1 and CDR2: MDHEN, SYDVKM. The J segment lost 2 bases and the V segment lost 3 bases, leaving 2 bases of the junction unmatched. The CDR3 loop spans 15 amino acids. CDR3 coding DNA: TGTGCCAGCAGTTTGCGGACTAGCGGGACCTACGAGCAGTACTTC. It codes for CASSLRTSGTYEQYF.